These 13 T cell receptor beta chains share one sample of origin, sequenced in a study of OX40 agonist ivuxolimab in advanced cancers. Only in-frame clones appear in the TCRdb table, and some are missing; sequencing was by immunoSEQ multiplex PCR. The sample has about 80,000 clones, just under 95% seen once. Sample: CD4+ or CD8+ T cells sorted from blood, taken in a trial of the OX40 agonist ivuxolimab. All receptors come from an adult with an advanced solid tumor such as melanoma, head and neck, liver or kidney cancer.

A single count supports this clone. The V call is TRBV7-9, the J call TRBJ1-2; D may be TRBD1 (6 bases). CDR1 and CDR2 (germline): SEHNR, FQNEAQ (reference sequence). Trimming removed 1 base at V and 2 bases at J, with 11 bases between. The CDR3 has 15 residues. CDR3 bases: TGTGCCAGCAGCTTAGGGGTGGGACACAACTATGGCTACACCTTC. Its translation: CASSLGVGHNYGYTF.

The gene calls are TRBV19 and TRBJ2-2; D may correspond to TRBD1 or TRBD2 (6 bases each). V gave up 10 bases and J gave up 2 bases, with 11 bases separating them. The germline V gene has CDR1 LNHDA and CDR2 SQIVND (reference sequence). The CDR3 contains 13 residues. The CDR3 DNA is TGTGCCACAGGAGGGGGTAACACCGGGGAGCTGTTTTTT. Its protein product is CATGGGNTGELFF. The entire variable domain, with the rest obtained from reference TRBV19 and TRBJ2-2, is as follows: DGGITQSPKYLFRKEGQNVTLSCEQNLNHDAMYWYRQDPGQGLRLIYYSQIVNDFQKGDIAEGYSVSREKKESFPLTVTSAQKNPTAFYLCATGGGNTGELFFGEGSRLTVL.

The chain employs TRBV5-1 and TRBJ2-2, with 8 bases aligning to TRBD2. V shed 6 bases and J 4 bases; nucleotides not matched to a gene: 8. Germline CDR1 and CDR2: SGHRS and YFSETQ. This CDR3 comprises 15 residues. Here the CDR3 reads CASIAAGESTGELFF. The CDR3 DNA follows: TGCGCCAGCATCGCAGCGGGGGAGAGCACCGGGGAGCTGTTTTTT.

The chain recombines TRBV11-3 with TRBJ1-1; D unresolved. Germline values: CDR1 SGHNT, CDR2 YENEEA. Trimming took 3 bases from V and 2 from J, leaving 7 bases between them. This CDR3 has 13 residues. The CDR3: CASSFTYNTEAFF. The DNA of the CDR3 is TGTGCCAGCAGCTTCACTTACAACACTGAAGCTTTCTTT.

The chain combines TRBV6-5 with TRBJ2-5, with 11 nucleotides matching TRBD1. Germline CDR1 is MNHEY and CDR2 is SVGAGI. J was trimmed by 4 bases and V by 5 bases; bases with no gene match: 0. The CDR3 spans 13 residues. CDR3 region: CASSGTGGETQYF. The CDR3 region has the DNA TGTGCCAGCAGTGGGACAGGGGGAGAGACCCAGTACTTC.

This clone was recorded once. The CDR3 is CASSEASGTIIHHSGNTIYF. DNA of the CDR3: TGTGCCAGCAGTGAAGCATCAGGGACGATTATTCATCACTCTGGAAACACCATATATTTT. J is TRBJ1-3 and V is TRBV6-1, with TRBD1 as a possible D gene (5 bases). CDR3 length: 20 amino acids. The V gene's germline CDR1 is MNHNS and CDR2 SASEGT. Trimming shortened V by 0 bases and J by 0 bases, and 21 bases separated the two germline ends.

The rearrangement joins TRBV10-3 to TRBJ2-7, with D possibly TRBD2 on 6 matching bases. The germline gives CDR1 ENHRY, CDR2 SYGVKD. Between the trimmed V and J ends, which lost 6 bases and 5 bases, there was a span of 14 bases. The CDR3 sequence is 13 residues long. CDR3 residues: CAISGGVLNEQYF. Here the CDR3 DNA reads TGTGCCATCAGCGGGGGTGTTTTGAACGAGCAGTACTTC.

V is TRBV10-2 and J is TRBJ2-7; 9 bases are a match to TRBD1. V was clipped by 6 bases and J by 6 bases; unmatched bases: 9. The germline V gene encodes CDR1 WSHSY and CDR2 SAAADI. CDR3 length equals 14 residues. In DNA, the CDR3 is TGCGCCAGCAGGGGGACAGGGAGGGAGGGCGAGCAGTACTTC. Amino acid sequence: CASRGTGREGEQYF.

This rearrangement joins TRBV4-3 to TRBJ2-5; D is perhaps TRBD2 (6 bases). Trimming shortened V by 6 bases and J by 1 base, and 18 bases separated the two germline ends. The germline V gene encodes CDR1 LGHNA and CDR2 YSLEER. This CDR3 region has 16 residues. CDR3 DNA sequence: TGCGCCAGCAGTGGGAATTGGGGGGAGAGCCAAGAGACCCAGTACTTC. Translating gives CASSGNWGESQETQYF.

The CDR3, as DNA: TGTGCCAGCAGCCCCGACAGGATCCGCTCCTACGAGCAGTACTTC. It translates to CASSPDRIRSYEQYF. This chain links TRBV11-3 with TRBJ2-7, with a possible D match to TRBD1 (6 bases). The CDR3 spans 15 residues. CDR1 SGHNT and CDR2 YENEEA come from the germline V gene. The germline V and J ends were trimmed by 5 bases and 0 bases, with 14 bases remaining between them.

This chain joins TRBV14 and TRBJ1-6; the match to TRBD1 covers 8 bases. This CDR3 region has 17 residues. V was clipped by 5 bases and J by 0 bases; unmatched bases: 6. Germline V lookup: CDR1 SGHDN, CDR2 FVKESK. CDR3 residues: CASSNRQGTSYNSPLHF. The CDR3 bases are TGTGCCAGCAGCAACCGACAGGGGACCTCCTATAATTCACCCCTCCACTTT.

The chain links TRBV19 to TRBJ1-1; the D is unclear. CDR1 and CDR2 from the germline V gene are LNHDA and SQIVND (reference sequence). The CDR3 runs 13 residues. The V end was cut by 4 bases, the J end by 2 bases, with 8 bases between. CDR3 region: CASSKTHNTEAFF. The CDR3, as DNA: TGTGCCAGTAGTAAAACCCACAACACTGAAGCTTTCTTT.

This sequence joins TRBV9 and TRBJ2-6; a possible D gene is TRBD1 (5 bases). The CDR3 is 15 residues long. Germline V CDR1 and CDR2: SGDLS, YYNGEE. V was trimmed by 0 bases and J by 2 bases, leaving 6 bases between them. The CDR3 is CASSVGGAGANVLTF. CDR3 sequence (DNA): TGTGCCAGCAGCGTAGGGGGCGCTGGGGCCAACGTCCTGACTTTC.